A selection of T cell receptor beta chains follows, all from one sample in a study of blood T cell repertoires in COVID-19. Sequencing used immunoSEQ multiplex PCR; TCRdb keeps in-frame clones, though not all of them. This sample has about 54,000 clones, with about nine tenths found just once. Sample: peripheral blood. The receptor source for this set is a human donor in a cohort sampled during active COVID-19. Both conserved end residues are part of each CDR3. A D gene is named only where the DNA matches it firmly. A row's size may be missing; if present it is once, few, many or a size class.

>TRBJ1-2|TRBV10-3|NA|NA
TGTGCCATCAGTGACAGGGAGGACTATGGCTACACCTTC
CAISDREDYGYTF
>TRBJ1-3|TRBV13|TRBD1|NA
TGTGCCAGCAGGTTCCGAGGGGGCGCCGTTGGAAACACCATATATTTT
CASRFRGGAVGNTIYF
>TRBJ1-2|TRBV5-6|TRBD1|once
TGTGCCAGCAGTTTCCGAGGGGGCGCGTTCTATGGCTACACCTTC
CASSFRGGAFYGYTF
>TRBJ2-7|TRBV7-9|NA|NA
TGTGCCAGCAGCGCCCAGGCCAGGGGTTACGAGCAGTACTTC
CASSAQARGYEQYF
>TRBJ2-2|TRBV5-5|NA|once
TGTGCCAGCAGCATCAGGCCGAACACCGGGGAGCTGTTTTTT
CASSIRPNTGELFF
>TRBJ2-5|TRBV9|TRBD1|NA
TGTGCCAGCAGCGTTCCGGGACAGGGAGAGACCCAGTACTTC
CASSVPGQGETQYF
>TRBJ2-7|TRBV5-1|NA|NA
TGCGCCAGCGCTCTTAATCCTAGCTCCTACGAGCAGTACTTC
CASALNPSSYEQYF
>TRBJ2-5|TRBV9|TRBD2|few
TGTGCCAGCAGCGTAGCGGGAGGACAAGAGACCCAGTACTTC
CASSVAGGQETQYF
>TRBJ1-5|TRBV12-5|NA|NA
TGTGCTAGTGGTTTTTCAGGGCCCAATCAGCCCCAGCATTTT
CASGFSGPNQPQHF
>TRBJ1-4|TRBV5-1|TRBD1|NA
TGCGCCAGCAGCCCGTTAGGACAGGATAATGAAAAACTGTTTTTT
CASSPLGQDNEKLFF
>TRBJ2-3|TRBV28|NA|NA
TGTGCCAGCAGCCTATTGACAGGTAGCACAGATACGCAGTATTTT
CASSLLTGSTDTQYF
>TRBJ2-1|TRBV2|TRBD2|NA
TGTGCCAGCAGGGGAGGGACTAGCTACAATGAGCAGTTCTTC
CASRGGTSYNEQFF
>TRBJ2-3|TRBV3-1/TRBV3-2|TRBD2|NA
TGTGCCAGCAGCAGCGGGACCCGCACAGATACGCAGTATTTT
CASSSGTRTDTQYF
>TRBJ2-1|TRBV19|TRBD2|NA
TGTGCCAGTAGTTCGGGACTAGCGGGGGGTGATGAGCAGTTCTTC
CASSSGLAGGDEQFF
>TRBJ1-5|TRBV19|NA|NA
TGTGCCAGCAGACAAGTGGGCAATCAGCCCCAGCATTTT
CASRQVGNQPQHF
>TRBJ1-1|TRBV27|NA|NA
TGTGCCAGCAGTCTGCTGGGCAGGGCGACGAACACTGAAGCTTTCTTT
CASSLLGRATNTEAFF
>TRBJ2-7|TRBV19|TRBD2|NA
TGTGCCAGTAGTATTCGACTAGCTAATTCCTACGAGCAGTACTTC
CASSIRLANSYEQYF
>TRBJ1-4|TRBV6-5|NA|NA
TGTGCCACCGATAGGGACAATGGGGCTGAAAAACTGTTTTTT
CATDRDNGAEKLFF
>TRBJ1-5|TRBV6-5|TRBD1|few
TGTGCCAGCAAGGGGGCCCAGGCGGATCAGCCCCAGCATTTT
CASKGAQADQPQHF
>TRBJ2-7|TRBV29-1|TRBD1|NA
TGCAGCGTTGCTAAGCGGACAGGGGGGACTAGAGCCTACGAGCAGTACTTC
CSVAKRTGGTRAYEQYF
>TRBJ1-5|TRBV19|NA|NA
TGTGCCAGTAGTACACAGGAATATTGGAGCAATCAGCCCCAGCATTTT
CASSTQEYWSNQPQHF
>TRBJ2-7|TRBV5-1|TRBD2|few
TGCGCCAGCAGCCTGGGGGAGGGACGGGGCTACGAGCAGTACTTC
CASSLGEGRGYEQYF
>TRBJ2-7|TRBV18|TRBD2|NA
TGTGCCAGCTCCCCTGGACTAGCGACCTCCTACGAGCAGTACTTC
CASSPGLATSYEQYF
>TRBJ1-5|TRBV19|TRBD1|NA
TGTGCCAGTAGTTCGGGACAGGGGGCTTCGATGAGCAATCAGCCCCAGCATTTT
CASSSGQGASMSNQPQHF
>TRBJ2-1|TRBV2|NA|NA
TGTGCCAGCAGACCCGGGACATACAATGAGCAGTTCTTC
CASRPGTYNEQFF
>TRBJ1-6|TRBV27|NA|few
TGTGCCAGCAGCAGCCGACAGGCTTATTCACCCCTCCACTTT
CASSSRQAYSPLHF
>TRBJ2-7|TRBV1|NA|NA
TGCACCAGCAGCCACCCGACTAGCGGGGGCGACGAGCAGTACTTC
CTSSHPTSGGDEQYF
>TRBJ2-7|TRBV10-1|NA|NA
TGCGCCAGCAGTGAGTCCGGGACATCCTCCTACGAGCAGTACTTC
CASSESGTSSYEQYF
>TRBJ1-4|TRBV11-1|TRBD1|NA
TGTGCCAGCAGCCACAGGGGAGTGAGAGAAAAACTGTTTTTT
CASSHRGVREKLFF
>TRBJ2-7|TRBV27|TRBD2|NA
TGTGCCAGCAGTTGGACTAGCGGGGGGGCCGAGCAGTACTTC
CASSWTSGGAEQYF
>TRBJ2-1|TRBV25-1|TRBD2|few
TGTGCCAGCAGTGAATTGGGCGGGGGATTCAATGAGCAGTTCTTC
CASSELGGGFNEQFF
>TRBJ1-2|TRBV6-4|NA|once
TGTGCCAGCAGTGATGGACAGATGCCTCCCTATGGCTACACCTTC
CASSDGQMPPYGYTF
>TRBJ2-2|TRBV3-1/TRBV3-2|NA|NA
TGTGCCAGCAGCCAATGGACGGGAGCGAACACCGGGGAGCTGTTTTTT
CASSQWTGANTGELFF
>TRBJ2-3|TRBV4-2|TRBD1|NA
TGTGCCAGCAGCCAAGATTTTCTACCGGGACAGGGAGAATCAGATACGCAGTATTTT
CASSQDFLPGQGESDTQYF
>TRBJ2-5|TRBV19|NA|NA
TGTGCCAGTAGTATTACAGGAGGGGAGACCCAGTACTTC
CASSITGGETQYF
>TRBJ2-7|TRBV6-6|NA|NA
TGTGCCAGCACCTCGCGGGGGCTTGCCGAGCAGTACTTC
CASTSRGLAEQYF
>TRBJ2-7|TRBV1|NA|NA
TGCACCAGCAGCCAAGATTTGGCAGTTTACGAGCAGTACTTC
CTSSQDLAVYEQYF
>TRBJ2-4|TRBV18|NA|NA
TGTGCCAGCTCACCAGTGGCCGGGGGGCTCGCCAAAAACATTCAGTACTTC
CASSPVAGGLAKNIQYF
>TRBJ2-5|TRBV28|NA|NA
TGTGCCAGCAGTTGGACGGGGACATCCAAAGAGACCCAGTACTTC
CASSWTGTSKETQYF
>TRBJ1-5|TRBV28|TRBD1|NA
TGTGCCAGCAGTACCTCCGGGACAGGAGGCAATCAGCCCCAGCATTTT
CASSTSGTGGNQPQHF
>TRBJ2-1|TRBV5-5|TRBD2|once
TGTGCCAGCAGCCCCGGACTAGCGGGAAGGGTTTGGGATGAGCAGTTCTTC
CASSPGLAGRVWDEQFF
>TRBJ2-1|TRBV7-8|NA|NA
TGTGCCAGCAGCCCGAGCGGTGTCTCCTACAATGAGCAGTTCTTC
CASSPSGVSYNEQFF
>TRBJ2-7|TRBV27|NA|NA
TGTGCCTCCAGAGGGGGGGCGCTCGACGAGCAGTACTTC
CASRGGALDEQYF
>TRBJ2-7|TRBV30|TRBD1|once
TGTGCCTGGATGGCTCAGGCCCTTACAGGGGGCGACGAGCAGTACTTC
CAWMAQALTGGDEQYF
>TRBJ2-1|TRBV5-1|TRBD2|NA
TGCGCCAGCAGCGGGGTAGCGGGAGACGAGCAGTTCTTC
CASSGVAGDEQFF
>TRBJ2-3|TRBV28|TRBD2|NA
TGTGCCAGCAGAGGGACTAGCGGGAGGGTAGTTGGAGATACGCAGTATTTT
CASRGTSGRVVGDTQYF
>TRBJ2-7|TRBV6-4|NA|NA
TGTGCCAGCAGTGACACGGGACACCAGACCTACGAGCAGTACTTC
CASSDTGHQTYEQYF
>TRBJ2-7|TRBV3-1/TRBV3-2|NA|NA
TGTGCCAGCAGCCCGGACTGGGCCTACGAGCAGTACTTC
CASSPDWAYEQYF
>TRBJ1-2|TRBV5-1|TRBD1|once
TGCGCCAGCAACCCAGGACAGGGGGGTGATGGCTACACCTTC
CASNPGQGGDGYTF
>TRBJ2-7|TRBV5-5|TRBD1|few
TGTGCCAGCAGCCACAGGGGAATTTACTACGAGCAGTACTTC
CASSHRGIYYEQYF
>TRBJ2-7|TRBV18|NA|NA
TGTGCCAGCTCACCTCACAGGGACCACGAGCAGTACTTC
CASSPHRDHEQYF
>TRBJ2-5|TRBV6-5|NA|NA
TGTGCCAGCAGTTATGAGGGGGTGCCAAAAGAGACCCAGTACTTC
CASSYEGVPKETQYF
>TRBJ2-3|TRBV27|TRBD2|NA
TGTGCCAGCAGTTTATCTGGACTAGCAGCCCCGGATACGCAGTATTTT
CASSLSGLAAPDTQYF
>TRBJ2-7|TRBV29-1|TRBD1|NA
TGCAGCGTTGAGGACAGGGCTCGGGGGACCTACGAGCAGTACTTC
CSVEDRARGTYEQYF
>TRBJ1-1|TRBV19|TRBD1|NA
TGTGCCAGTAGTGTCGGACAGGGTAGTGAAGCTTTCTTT
CASSVGQGSEAFF
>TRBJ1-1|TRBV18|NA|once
TGTGCCAGCTCACCACCAGGGACAAACGTAGACATGAACACTGAAGCTTTCTTT
CASSPPGTNVDMNTEAFF